This TCR beta chain was found in a study of long-term antiretroviral therapy in people with HIV. Survey level was the resolution at which the v3.0 immunoSEQ assay ran. Per-sample sequencing targets were roughly 40,000-55,000 T-cell genomes. Repertoires were generated with immunoSEQ multiplex PCR, while TCRdb's copy carries only in-frame clones and drops some. The data hold some 45,000 clones, with approximately 89% observed a single time. CDR3 length: 15 residues. Trimming stripped 0 bases from V and 1 base from J, with 9 bases between. Germline V gives CDR1 MNHNY, CDR2 SVGAGI (reference sequence). The rearrangement joins TRBV6-6 to TRBJ1-1; no clear D gene. The sample here was unsorted PBMCs, taken 0.1 years before starting antiretroviral therapy. The receptor was isolated from a woman in her forties or fifties with HIV. CDR3 region: CASSYSISQNTEAFF. The DNA for the CDR3 is TGTGCCAGCAGTTACTCGATATCGCAGAACACTGAAGCTTTCTTT.